This T cell receptor beta chain was profiled in a study of blood T cell repertoires in COVID-19. The germline V gene encodes CDR1 SGHRS and CDR2 YFSETQ. With 0 bases removed from V and 0 bases from J, the gap between germline ends came to 10 bases. CDR3 size: 17 residues. Sequencing was performed with immunoSEQ multiplex PCR; in TCRdb, only in-frame clones are kept and a portion is missing. The data show some 97,000 clones, 91% seen once. The J gene is TRBJ2-6, the V gene TRBV5-1; D gene ambiguous. The sample comprised peripheral blood. The clonotype originates from a man in his 60s with acute or convalescent COVID-19. DNA of the CDR3: TGCGCCAGCAGCTTGGGAGGTGGTACCTCTGGGGCCAACGTCCTGACTTTC. Translation gives CASSLGGGTSGANVLTF.